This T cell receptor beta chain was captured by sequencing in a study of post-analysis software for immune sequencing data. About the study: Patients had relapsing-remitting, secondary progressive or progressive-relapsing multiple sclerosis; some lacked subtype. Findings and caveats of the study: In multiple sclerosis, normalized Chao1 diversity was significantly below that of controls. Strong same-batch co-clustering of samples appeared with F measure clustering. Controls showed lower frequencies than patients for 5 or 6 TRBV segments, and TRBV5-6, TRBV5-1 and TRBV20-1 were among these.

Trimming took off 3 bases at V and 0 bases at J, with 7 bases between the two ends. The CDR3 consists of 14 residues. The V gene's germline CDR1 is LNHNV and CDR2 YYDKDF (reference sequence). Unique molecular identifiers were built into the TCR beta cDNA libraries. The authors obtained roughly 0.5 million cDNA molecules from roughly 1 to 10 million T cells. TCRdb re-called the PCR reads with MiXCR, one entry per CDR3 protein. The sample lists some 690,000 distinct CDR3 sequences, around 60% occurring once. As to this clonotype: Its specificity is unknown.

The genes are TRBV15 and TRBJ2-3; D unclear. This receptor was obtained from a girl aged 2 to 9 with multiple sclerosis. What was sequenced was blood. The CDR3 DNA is TGTGCCACCAGCAGGGACGGTAGCACAGATACGCAGTATTTT. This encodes CATSRDGSTDTQYF.